One and the same sample provided the 28 T cell receptor beta chains below, sequenced in a study of T cell clusters in autoimmune cytopenias. Some 39,000 genome equivalents of blood DNA were amplified for TRB. TRB rearrangements were amplified by touch-down multiplex PCR with mixed TRB-A/B primers. TCRdb processed the multiplex PCR reads again and assigns one entry to each CDR3 protein, with no DNA. This listing includes over 9,500 distinct CDR3 sequences. The same sample was also studied in work on T cell repertoires in aging, cancer and after chemotherapy.

The source material was peripheral blood. Source of these receptors: a human donor in good health.

The chain couples TRBV6-6 to TRBJ2-1. In germline, CDR1 is MNHNY, CDR2 SVGAGI (reference sequence). The CDR3 has 16 amino acids. The CDR3 loop reads CASTERSGGLYNEQFF.

This clonotype is deemed medium-sized (0.01 to 0.1%) by its frequency. The CDR3 protein is CASSLGTAEQFF. J is TRBJ2-1 and V is TRBV12-3 or TRBV12-4. The length of the CDR3 is 12 residues.

This sequence joins TRBV7-9 and TRBJ2-7; the TRBD2 assignment by TCRdb is unverifiable without DNA. CDR1 and CDR2 (germline): SEHNR, FQNEAQ (reference sequence). The CDR3 consists of 15 residues. The CDR3 sequence is CASSTQRAKDYEQYF.

The V gene is TRBV18, the J gene TRBJ1-4. Looked up from germline, CDR1 is KGHSH and CDR2 is LQKENI. The CDR3 has 18 amino acids. This CDR3 is CASSPRMVAPLSNEKLFF.

Its frequency marks this clonotype as medium-sized. Here the CDR3 reads CATSRGRGNEKLFF. The V call is TRBV15, the J call TRBJ1-4. This CDR3 region has 14 residues. The germline CDR1 and CDR2 sequences are LNHNV and YYDKDF (reference sequence).

The chain is built from TRBV12-3 or TRBV12-4 and TRBJ2-7; TCRdb's assignment of TRBD2 cannot be checked, as there is no DNA. This CDR3 spans 15 amino acids. This CDR3 reads CASSPFSGRYYEQYF.

The chain carries TRBV5-1 and TRBJ2-2; lacking DNA, the TRBD1 call made by TCRdb goes unchecked. CDR3 size: 15 residues. In germline, CDR1 is SGHRS, CDR2 YFSETQ. The CDR3 protein is CASRPQGAQGLELFF. Filled out from reference TRBV5-1 and TRBJ2-2, the complete variable domain reads KAGVTQTPRYLIKTRGQQVTLSCSPISGHRSVSWYQQTPGQGLQFLFEYFSETQRNKGNFPGRFSGRQFSNSRSEMNVSTLELGDSALYLCASRPQGAQGLELFFGEGSRLTVL.

The chain's CDR3 is CAWFHRAQGGETQYF. The chain combines TRBV30 with TRBJ2-5; without DNA, the TCRdb call of TRBD1 cannot be checked. The CDR3 covers 15 residues. Germline V gene sequence: CDR1 GTSNPN, CDR2 SVGIG (reference sequence).

This clonotype is deemed medium-sized by its frequency. This chain's CDR3 is CASSPPRLAGYNEQFF. The chain employs TRBV18 and TRBJ2-1; no DNA is available, so the TRBD2 call from TCRdb remains unchecked. The CDR3 has 16 residues. Germline V gene data show CDR1 as KGHSH and CDR2 as LQKENI.

The chain links TRBV27 to TRBJ1-1; the TCRdb call, TRBD1, lacks DNA for checking. The germline CDR1 and CDR2 sequences are MNHEY and SMNVEV (reference sequence). There are 14 residues in the CDR3. The chain's CDR3 is CASIPGTANLEAFF.

This chain uses TRBV29-1 with TRBJ2-7; TCRdb selects TRBD1, and the lack of DNA leaves this call unchecked. CDR1 is SQVTM, CDR2 ANQGSEA, per germline. The CDR3 length is 15 residues. The CDR3 spells CSATRTGGNSYEQYF.

This chain joins TRBV18 and TRBJ1-6; TCRdb calls TRBD1, which cannot be checked without DNA. This CDR3 region has 16 residues. Per germline, CDR1 KGHSH and CDR2 LQKENI. The chain's CDR3 is CASSTGTGGDYSPLHF.

The CDR3 sequence is CASSYRGMDYGYTF. The chain recombines TRBV6-5 with TRBJ1-2; TCRdb lists TRBD1, though no DNA is available to test this call. There are 14 residues in the CDR3. The germline gives CDR1 MNHEY, CDR2 SVGAGI.

V and J are TRBV6-6 and TRBJ1-1; without DNA, the TCRdb call of TRBD1 cannot be checked. In germline, CDR1 is MNHNY, CDR2 SVGAGI (reference sequence). The CDR3 extends over 14 amino acids. This chain's CDR3 is CASLGLYKGTEAFF.

The V call is TRBV7-2, the J call TRBJ2-2. This CDR3 is 14 amino acids long. In germline, CDR1 is SGHTA, CDR2 FQGNSA. The chain's CDR3 is CASRPPVHTGELFF.

This rearrangement joins TRBV6-1 to TRBJ1-2. Looked up from germline, CDR1 is MNHNS and CDR2 is SASEGT. This CDR3 spans 14 amino acids. CDR3: CASSYSSSRYGYTF.

CDR3 sequence: CASGSPSGGRQETKYF. The V and J genes are TRBV27 and TRBJ2-5; TCRdb names TRBD2, which stays unverified in the absence of DNA. The CDR3 has 16 residues. The germline V gene has CDR1 MNHEY and CDR2 SMNVEV (reference sequence).

This chain uses TRBV4-2 with TRBJ2-5; TCRdb names TRBD2, which stays unverified in the absence of DNA. Germline assignment: CDR1 LGHNA and CDR2 YNFKEQ. The CDR3 extends over 16 amino acids. The CDR3 spells CASSPNGLAGVGEQFF.

CDR3 amino acids: CAISEGGKENTEAFF. This chain uses TRBV10-3 with TRBJ1-1; TCRdb designates TRBD1, a call that cannot be tested without DNA. This CDR3 contains 15 residues. The germline CDR1 and CDR2 sequences are ENHRY and SYGVKD.

Frequency places this clonotype as medium-sized (0.01 to 0.1%). The rearrangement joins TRBV19 to TRBJ2-5; TCRdb's D call of TRBD1 is untestable without DNA. CDR1 LNHDA and CDR2 SQIVND come from the germline V gene (reference sequence). The CDR3 loop spans 14 amino acids. CDR3: CASKAGGFRETQYF.

The gene calls are TRBV18 and TRBJ1-3; the D call from TCRdb, TRBD1, cannot be confirmed without DNA. Germline values: CDR1 KGHSH, CDR2 LQKENI. The CDR3 runs 17 residues. The CDR3 loop is CASSPRSGPGSGNTIYF.

This clonotype is identified as medium-sized from frequency. J is TRBJ1-6 and V is TRBV6-5; the TRBD1 assignment by TCRdb is unverifiable without DNA. The length of the CDR3 is 14 residues. Germline CDR1 is MNHEY and CDR2 is SVGAGI. The chain's CDR3 is CASSLRGPNSPLHF.

The chain recombines TRBV5-5 with TRBJ2-6. The length of the CDR3 is 16 residues. Germline V lookup: CDR1 SGHKS, CDR2 YYEKEE (reference sequence). CDR3: CASSDLGLAGANVLTF.

This rearrangement joins TRBV5-4 to TRBJ2-3; TCRdb reports TRBD2, a call that lacks DNA to check it against. The germline CDR1 and CDR2 sequences are SGHNT and YYREEE (reference sequence). This CDR3 has 14 residues. CDR3 in amino acids: CASSPSGSPDTQYF.

V usage is TRBV5-4 and J usage is TRBJ1-1; the D gene TCRdb calls, TRBD1, cannot be checked with no DNA. There are 14 residues in the CDR3. Germline V gene lookup returns CDR1 SGHNT and CDR2 YYREEE (reference sequence). The CDR3 sequence: CASSQSIEGGEAFF. The entire variable domain, with the rest obtained from reference TRBV5-4 and TRBJ1-1, is as follows: ETGVTQSPTHLIKTRGQQVTLRCSSQSGHNTVSWYQQALGQGPQFIFQYYREEENGRGNFPPRFSGLQFPNYSSELNVNALELDDSALYLCASSQSIEGGEAFFGQGTRLTVV.

The chain joins TRBV5-4 to TRBJ2-5; TCRdb gives TRBD1 as the D gene, but with no DNA this cannot be confirmed. This CDR3 is 15 amino acids long. Per germline, CDR1 SGHNT and CDR2 YYREEE (reference sequence). The CDR3 protein is CASSLSTGGEETQYF. Full variable domain (outside the CDR3, taken from reference TRBV5-4 and TRBJ2-5): ETGVTQSPTHLIKTRGQQVTLRCSSQSGHNTVSWYQQALGQGPQFIFQYYREEENGRGNFPPRFSGLQFPNYSSELNVNALELDDSALYLCASSLSTGGEETQYFGPGTRLLVL.

This chain connects TRBV20-1 to TRBJ1-5; TCRdb lists TRBD1, though no DNA is available to test this call. The CDR3 spans 15 residues. CDR1 DFQATT and CDR2 SNEGSKA come from the germline V gene (reference sequence). CDR3 residues: CSASGTGANNQPQHF.

Here the CDR3 reads CASSPGRDTQYF. V gene TRBV7-2 combines with J gene TRBJ2-3; TCRdb's assignment of TRBD1 cannot be checked, as there is no DNA. Germline V CDR1 and CDR2: SGHTA, FQGNSA. The length of the CDR3 is 12 residues.